These T cell receptor beta chains were read from a single sample in a study of shared clonotypes between healthy human individuals. The data were produced by immunoSEQ multiplex PCR, yet TCRdb's version contains in-frame clones alone and is incomplete. The table shows fewer than 3 million clones, with 85% to 95% occurring only once. Sequencing was performed on naive CD4+ T cells from PBMCs. The source of these receptors is a man between 18 and 35 years old in good health. Some clones in this sample may be carry-over from other donors' samples. Each CDR3 is given with its conserved first and last residue. The order of the fields is V gene, J gene, D gene, clone size, CDR3 DNA, CDR3 protein. The D gene is left open where the match is weak. Size is omitted from some rows. Given values are once, few, many or a class for expanded clones.

v_call: TRBV18; j_call: TRBJ2-6; d_call: .; clone_size: once; cdr3_nt: TGTGCCAGCTCAGTAAGACAGAACTCTGGGGCCAACGTCCTGACTTTC; cdr3_aa: CASSVRQNSGANVLTF
v_call: TRBV7-8; j_call: TRBJ1-1; d_call: .; clone_size: .; cdr3_nt: TGTGCCAGCAGCCGAAGGGGGGAAAACACTGAAGCTTTCTTT; cdr3_aa: CASSRRGENTEAFF
v_call: TRBV7-9; j_call: TRBJ2-7; d_call: TRBD2; clone_size: .; cdr3_nt: TGTGCCAGCAGCTTAGGGGCTAGCGGCTTCTCCTACGAGCAGTACTTC; cdr3_aa: CASSLGASGFSYEQYF
v_call: TRBV10-3; j_call: TRBJ2-7; d_call: TRBD2; clone_size: .; cdr3_nt: TGTGCCATCGGGGTAGCGGGAGGTACCCCACACCTCTACGAGCAGTACTTC; cdr3_aa: CAIGVAGGTPHLYEQYF
v_call: TRBV6-5; j_call: TRBJ1-6; d_call: .; clone_size: .; cdr3_nt: TGTGCCAGCAGTTACGGGGGCAGGGCGGGTAATTCACCCCTCCACTTT; cdr3_aa: CASSYGGRAGNSPLHF
v_call: TRBV18; j_call: TRBJ2-5; d_call: TRBD1; clone_size: .; cdr3_nt: TGTGCCAGCTCACCAATGACAGGGGCTTTGGAGACCCAGTACTTC; cdr3_aa: CASSPMTGALETQYF
v_call: TRBV9; j_call: TRBJ2-2; d_call: .; clone_size: .; cdr3_nt: TGTGCCAGCAGCGTAGCTCCCCCAGGATCGAACACCGGGGAGCTGTTTTTT; cdr3_aa: CASSVAPPGSNTGELFF
v_call: TRBV6-1; j_call: TRBJ1-2; d_call: .; clone_size: once; cdr3_nt: TGTGCCAGCAGTGAGAACAGGGTAGGAGAGGGCTACACCTTC; cdr3_aa: CASSENRVGEGYTF
v_call: TRBV7-2; j_call: TRBJ2-7; d_call: TRBD1; clone_size: .; cdr3_nt: TGTGCCAGCAGCCTAAGGGGGCGATCCTTCTACGAGCAGTACTTC; cdr3_aa: CASSLRGRSFYEQYF
v_call: TRBV18; j_call: TRBJ1-2; d_call: TRBD1; clone_size: .; cdr3_nt: TGTGCCAGCTCACCAGGGACAGCCCCAGACTTGGGTGGCTACACCTTC; cdr3_aa: CASSPGTAPDLGGYTF
v_call: TRBV28; j_call: TRBJ1-3; d_call: .; clone_size: .; cdr3_nt: TGTGCCAGCAGTTCGACAGGCTATAGCTCTGGAAACACCATATATTTT; cdr3_aa: CASSSTGYSSGNTIYF
v_call: TRBV6-1; j_call: TRBJ1-1; d_call: .; clone_size: .; cdr3_nt: TGTGCCAGCAGTGAAGTTGCCACCCGGAACACTGAAGCTTTCTTT; cdr3_aa: CASSEVATRNTEAFF
v_call: TRBV7-9; j_call: TRBJ1-5; d_call: .; clone_size: .; cdr3_nt: TGTGCCAGCAGCCTTCAGGGAACTCAGCCCCAGCATTTT; cdr3_aa: CASSLQGTQPQHF
v_call: TRBV15; j_call: TRBJ2-1; d_call: TRBD2; clone_size: .; cdr3_nt: TGTGCCACCAGCAGAGGGCGGACTAGCGGTCACAATGAGCAGTTCTTC; cdr3_aa: CATSRGRTSGHNEQFF
v_call: TRBV5-1; j_call: TRBJ2-5; d_call: TRBD1; clone_size: .; cdr3_nt: TGCGCCAGCAGCTTGACAGGGGCCGGGGAGACCCAGTACTTC; cdr3_aa: CASSLTGAGETQYF
v_call: TRBV7-8; j_call: TRBJ1-3; d_call: .; clone_size: .; cdr3_nt: TGTGCCAGCAGCTTAGTCGGGCGGAGGGACACTGGAAACACCATATATTTT; cdr3_aa: CASSLVGRRDTGNTIYF
v_call: TRBV18; j_call: TRBJ1-4; d_call: TRBD1; clone_size: .; cdr3_nt: TGTGCCAGCTCGATGGGACAGAGAAATGGAAAACTGTTTTTT; cdr3_aa: CASSMGQRNGKLFF
v_call: TRBV2; j_call: TRBJ1-2; d_call: TRBD1; clone_size: .; cdr3_nt: TGTGCCAGCAGTCAAGCAGGGGGCGATTATGGCTACACCTTC; cdr3_aa: CASSQAGGDYGYTF
v_call: TRBV9; j_call: TRBJ2-2; d_call: .; clone_size: .; cdr3_nt: TGTGCCAGCAGCGTAGAGAGCTGGGCGGCCGGGGAGCTGTTTTTT; cdr3_aa: CASSVESWAAGELFF
v_call: TRBV2; j_call: TRBJ2-5; d_call: TRBD2; clone_size: .; cdr3_nt: TGTGCCAGCTCCCCCCCTAGCGGGATAGGGGAGACCCAGTACTTC; cdr3_aa: CASSPPSGIGETQYF
v_call: TRBV5-1; j_call: TRBJ2-3; d_call: TRBD2; clone_size: once; cdr3_nt: TGCGCCAGCAGCCCGCCTCTAGCGGGAGGCACAGATACGCAGTATTTT; cdr3_aa: CASSPPLAGGTDTQYF
v_call: TRBV19; j_call: TRBJ2-5; d_call: TRBD2; clone_size: .; cdr3_nt: TGTGCCAGTAGTATAGGTCTAGCGGGAGGGCCGGAGGCAGAGACCCAGTACTTC; cdr3_aa: CASSIGLAGGPEAETQYF
v_call: TRBV6-5; j_call: TRBJ1-1; d_call: TRBD1; clone_size: .; cdr3_nt: TGTGCCAGCAGAACAGGGGCACGGGCTGAAGCTTTCTTT; cdr3_aa: CASRTGARAEAFF
v_call: TRBV7-8; j_call: TRBJ2-1; d_call: .; clone_size: once; cdr3_nt: TGTGCCAGCAGCATAACACAGGACAATGAGCAGTTCTTC; cdr3_aa: CASSITQDNEQFF
v_call: TRBV7-9; j_call: TRBJ1-1; d_call: .; clone_size: .; cdr3_nt: TGTGCCAGCAGCTTAGTGGGAGTGTACACTGAAGCTTTCTTT; cdr3_aa: CASSLVGVYTEAFF
v_call: TRBV5-5; j_call: TRBJ2-7; d_call: TRBD1; clone_size: .; cdr3_nt: TGTGCCAGCAGGGAAGGGACAGGGCGCGGCGAGCAGTACTTC; cdr3_aa: CASREGTGRGEQYF
v_call: TRBV4-3; j_call: TRBJ1-4; d_call: .; clone_size: .; cdr3_nt: TGCGCCAGCAGCCTCCGGTTCTCGGAGAAACTGTTTTTT; cdr3_aa: CASSLRFSEKLFF
v_call: TRBV28; j_call: TRBJ1-4; d_call: .; clone_size: .; cdr3_nt: TGTGCCAGCAGTTTAGCCGGGGGTGTTGGGATTGTAAATGAAAAACTGTTTTTT; cdr3_aa: CASSLAGGVGIVNEKLFF
v_call: TRBV28; j_call: TRBJ2-7; d_call: .; clone_size: .; cdr3_nt: TGTGCCAGCAGTTTATGGGGCGGGGGACACCGCTCCTACGAGCAGTACTTC; cdr3_aa: CASSLWGGGHRSYEQYF
v_call: TRBV5-1; j_call: TRBJ1-2; d_call: TRBD1; clone_size: .; cdr3_nt: TGCGCCAGCAGCCCGGACAGGGTCTATAACTATGGCTACACCTTC; cdr3_aa: CASSPDRVYNYGYTF
v_call: TRBV28; j_call: TRBJ2-5; d_call: TRBD2; clone_size: .; cdr3_nt: TGTGCCACTAGCGGGAGAGGAGAGACCCAGTACTTC; cdr3_aa: CATSGRGETQYF
v_call: TRBV6-1; j_call: TRBJ1-1; d_call: .; clone_size: few; cdr3_nt: TGTGCCAGCAGTGAACTAAGGGGGGACGCTGAAGCTTTCTTT; cdr3_aa: CASSELRGDAEAFF
v_call: TRBV5-1; j_call: TRBJ2-7; d_call: .; clone_size: few; cdr3_nt: TGCGCCAGCAGCTTGGGTCAGGGGAGCTCCTACGAGCAGTACTTC; cdr3_aa: CASSLGQGSSYEQYF
v_call: TRBV6-5; j_call: TRBJ2-6; d_call: .; clone_size: .; cdr3_nt: TGTGCCAGCAGCCGACAAAGCTCTGGGGCCAACGTCCTGACTTTC; cdr3_aa: CASSRQSSGANVLTF
v_call: TRBV18; j_call: TRBJ2-7; d_call: TRBD2; clone_size: .; cdr3_nt: TGTGCCAGCTCACCAACCGGGACTAGCAACGAGCAGTACTTC; cdr3_aa: CASSPTGTSNEQYF
v_call: TRBV5-4; j_call: TRBJ2-1; d_call: TRBD2; clone_size: .; cdr3_nt: TGTGCCAGCAGCCGAGCGGGAGGGCCTTACAATGAGCAGTTCTTC; cdr3_aa: CASSRAGGPYNEQFF
v_call: TRBV9; j_call: TRBJ2-6; d_call: TRBD1; clone_size: .; cdr3_nt: TGTGCCAGCAGTCCCCGGGACAGGGCCCTTGGGGCCAACGTCCTGACTTTC; cdr3_aa: CASSPRDRALGANVLTF
v_call: TRBV28; j_call: TRBJ1-2; d_call: TRBD1; clone_size: .; cdr3_nt: TGTGCCAGTGCGCCGGGACAGGGTTCAGGTGGCTACACCTTC; cdr3_aa: CASAPGQGSGGYTF
v_call: TRBV7-9; j_call: TRBJ2-6; d_call: TRBD1; clone_size: .; cdr3_nt: TGTGCCAGCAGCTCCTCGACAGGGGGCCGTCGTGGGGCCAACGTCCTGACTTTC; cdr3_aa: CASSSSTGGRRGANVLTF
v_call: TRBV28; j_call: TRBJ1-1; d_call: .; clone_size: .; cdr3_nt: TGTGCCAGCAGGTCCGGGACCCTGGGTGTGGCTTTCTTT; cdr3_aa: CASRSGTLGVAFF
v_call: TRBV7-9; j_call: TRBJ2-3; d_call: .; clone_size: .; cdr3_nt: TGTGCCAGCAGCGAAGGACAGATTGCCGGTTATTTT; cdr3_aa: CASSEGQIAGYF
v_call: TRBV7-6; j_call: TRBJ2-7; d_call: TRBD1; clone_size: once; cdr3_nt: TGTGCCAGCAGCCCCGACAGGGGGAGGCAGTACTTC; cdr3_aa: CASSPDRGRQYF
v_call: TRBV18; j_call: TRBJ2-1; d_call: .; clone_size: .; cdr3_nt: TGTGCCAGCTCACCCCCGGGGATCGGGGGCGAAAATCAGTTCTTC; cdr3_aa: CASSPPGIGGENQFF
v_call: TRBV29-1; j_call: TRBJ2-4; d_call: TRBD2; clone_size: .; cdr3_nt: TGCAGCGTTCTGGCTAGCGGGAGGGCCTTGGCCAAAAACATTCAGTACTTC; cdr3_aa: CSVLASGRALAKNIQYF
v_call: TRBV5-6; j_call: TRBJ1-2; d_call: TRBD1; clone_size: .; cdr3_nt: TGTGCCAGCAGCTTTCGGACGACAGGGGGCTATAGTGGCTACACCTTC; cdr3_aa: CASSFRTTGGYSGYTF
v_call: TRBV18; j_call: TRBJ2-7; d_call: .; clone_size: .; cdr3_nt: TGTGCCAGCTCACCACCTTGGGGGATTCAGGACGAGCAGTACTTC; cdr3_aa: CASSPPWGIQDEQYF
v_call: TRBV9; j_call: TRBJ2-3; d_call: .; clone_size: .; cdr3_nt: TGTGCCAGCAGCGCTCACCATACGCCGGGATGGACAGATACGCAGTATTTT; cdr3_aa: CASSAHHTPGWTDTQYF
v_call: TRBV19; j_call: TRBJ1-5; d_call: .; clone_size: once; cdr3_nt: TGTGCCAGTAGTATTATGTCCAGGGGTGCTCAGCCCCAGCATTTT; cdr3_aa: CASSIMSRGAQPQHF
v_call: TRBV5-6; j_call: TRBJ1-6; d_call: .; clone_size: .; cdr3_nt: TGTGCCAGCAGCCAAACAGGGCGCAATAATTCACCCCTCCACTTT; cdr3_aa: CASSQTGRNNSPLHF
v_call: TRBV27; j_call: TRBJ2-5; d_call: TRBD1; clone_size: .; cdr3_nt: TGTGCCAGCAGGGGGACAGGGTTTTTGGAGACCCAGTACTTC; cdr3_aa: CASRGTGFLETQYF